This T cell receptor (beta chain) was recorded in a study of blood T cell repertoires in COVID-19. Recruited during active infection, patients (from Seattle) were subsequently followed longitudinally. Trimming left V 0 bases short and J 5 bases short, with 11 bases between. The V gene's germline CDR1 is MNHEY and CDR2 SVGAGI. This CDR3 has 16 residues. Assay used: immunoSEQ multiplex PCR; TCRdb lists only in-frame clones, some missing. The sample lists fewer than 200,000 clones; 70% to 90% were seen once. Sequences were obtained from peripheral blood. The chain joins TRBV6-5 to TRBJ1-6, with D unresolved. This TCR was recovered from a woman between 50 and 59 years old with COVID-19, enrolled during active disease. DNA for the CDR3: TGTGCCAGCAGTTACTCGAGATGGCAGGATAATTCACCCCTCCACTTT. Translated: CASSYSRWQDNSPLHF.